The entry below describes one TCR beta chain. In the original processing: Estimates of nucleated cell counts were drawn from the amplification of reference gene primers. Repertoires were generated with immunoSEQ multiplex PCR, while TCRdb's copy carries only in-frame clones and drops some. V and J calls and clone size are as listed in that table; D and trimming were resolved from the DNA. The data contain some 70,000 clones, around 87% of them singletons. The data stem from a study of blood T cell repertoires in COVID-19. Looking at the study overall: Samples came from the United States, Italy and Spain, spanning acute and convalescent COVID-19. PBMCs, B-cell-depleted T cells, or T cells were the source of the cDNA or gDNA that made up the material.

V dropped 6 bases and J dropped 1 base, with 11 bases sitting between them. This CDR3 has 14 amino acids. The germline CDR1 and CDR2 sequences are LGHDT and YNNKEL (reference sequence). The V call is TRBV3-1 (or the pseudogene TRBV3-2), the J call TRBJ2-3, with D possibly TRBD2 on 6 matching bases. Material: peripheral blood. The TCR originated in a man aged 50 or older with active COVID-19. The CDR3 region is CASRRDSGTDTQYF. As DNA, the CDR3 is TGTGCCAGCAGACGGGACTCTGGCACAGATACGCAGTATTTT.